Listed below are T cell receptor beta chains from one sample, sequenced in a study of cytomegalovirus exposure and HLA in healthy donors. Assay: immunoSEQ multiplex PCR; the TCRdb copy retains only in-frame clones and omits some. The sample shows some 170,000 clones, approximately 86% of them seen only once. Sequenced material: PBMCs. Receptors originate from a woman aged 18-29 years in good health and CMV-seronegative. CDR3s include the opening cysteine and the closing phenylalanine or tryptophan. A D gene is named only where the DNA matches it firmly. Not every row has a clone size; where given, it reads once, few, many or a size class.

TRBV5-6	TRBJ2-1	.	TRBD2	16	CASSLWTSGGLNEQFF	TGTGCCAGCAGCCTTTGGACTAGCGGGGGCCTCAATGAGCAGTTCTTC
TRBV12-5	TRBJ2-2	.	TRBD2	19	CASGSHTLAGGPVTGELFF	TGTGCTAGTGGTTCACACACACTAGCGGGGGGGCCGGTTACCGGGGAGCTGTTTTTT
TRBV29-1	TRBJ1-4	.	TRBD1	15	CSVVGQGVENEKLFF	TGCAGCGTTGTCGGGCAGGGGGTAGAGAATGAAAAACTGTTTTTT
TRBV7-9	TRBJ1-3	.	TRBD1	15	CASSPDREPGNTIYF	TGTGCCAGCAGTCCAGACAGGGAACCAGGAAACACCATATATTTT
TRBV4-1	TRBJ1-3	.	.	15	CASSLVPGSGNTIYF	TGCGCCAGCAGCTTAGTCCCGGGGTCTGGAAACACCATATATTTT
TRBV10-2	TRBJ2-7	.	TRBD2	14	CASTRTSETYEQYF	TGCGCCAGCACTCGGACTAGCGAGACCTACGAGCAGTACTTC
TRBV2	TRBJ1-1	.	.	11	CASRQNTEAFF	TGTGCCAGCAGACAGAACACTGAAGCTTTCTTT
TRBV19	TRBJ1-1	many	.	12	CASSPAGTEAFF	TGTGCCAGTAGTCCCGCAGGGACTGAAGCTTTCTTT
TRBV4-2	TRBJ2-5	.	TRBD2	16	CASSQQGGLAEETQYF	TGTGCCAGCAGCCAACAAGGGGGACTAGCGGAAGAGACCCAGTACTTC
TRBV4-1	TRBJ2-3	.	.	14	CASSQESPTDTQYF	TGCGCCAGCAGCCAAGAAAGCCCCACAGATACGCAGTATTTT
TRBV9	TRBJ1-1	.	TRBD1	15	CASSERGTANTEAFF	TGTGCCAGCAGCGAGAGGGGGACAGCGAACACTGAAGCTTTCTTT
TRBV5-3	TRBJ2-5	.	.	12	CARSLPKETQYF	TGTGCCAGAAGCTTGCCCAAAGAGACCCAGTACTTC
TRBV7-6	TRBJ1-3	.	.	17	CASSLAIVGVSGNTIYF	TGTGCCAGCAGCTTAGCGATTGTCGGGGTATCTGGAAACACCATATATTTT
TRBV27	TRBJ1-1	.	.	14	CASSLNWVQAEAFF	TGTGCCAGCAGTTTAAATTGGGTGCAGGCTGAAGCTTTCTTT
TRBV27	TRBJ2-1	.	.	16	CASIRKQGTGYNEQFF	TGTGCCAGCATAAGAAAACAGGGAACGGGTTACAATGAGCAGTTCTTC
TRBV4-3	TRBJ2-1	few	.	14	CASSRQRSGDEQFF	TGCGCCAGCAGCCGACAGAGGTCAGGAGATGAGCAGTTCTTC
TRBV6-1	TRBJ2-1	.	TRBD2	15	CASSELAGGHNEQFF	TGTGCCAGCAGTGAACTAGCGGGGGGGCACAATGAGCAGTTCTTC
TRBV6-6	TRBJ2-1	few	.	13	CASSPTLYNEQFF	TGTGCCAGCAGTCCCACACTATACAATGAGCAGTTCTTC
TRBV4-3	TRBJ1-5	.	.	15	CASSQDIRGNQPQHF	TGCGCCAGCAGCCAAGATATTCGGGGAAATCAGCCCCAGCATTTT
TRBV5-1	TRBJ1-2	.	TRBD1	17	CASSSRGGDSTNYGYTF	TGCGCCAGCAGCTCGAGAGGAGGGGACAGTACTAACTATGGCTACACCTTC
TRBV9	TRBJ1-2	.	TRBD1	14	CASSSGTVIYGYTF	TGTGCCAGCAGCTCCGGGACAGTAATCTATGGCTACACCTTC
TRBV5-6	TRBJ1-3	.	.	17	CASSINTGKSSGNTIYF	TGTGCCAGCAGCATAAATACAGGGAAGAGCTCTGGAAACACCATATATTTT
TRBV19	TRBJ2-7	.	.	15	CASSIFWQGMSEQYF	TGTGCCAGTAGTATATTCTGGCAGGGAATGTCCGAGCAGTACTTC
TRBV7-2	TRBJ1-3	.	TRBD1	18	CASSLAPYRGRAGNTIYF	TGTGCCAGCAGCTTAGCGCCGTACAGGGGCCGGGCTGGAAACACCATATATTTT
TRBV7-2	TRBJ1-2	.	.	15	CASSLARDFGYGYTF	TGTGCCAGCAGCTTAGCGCGGGACTTTGGCTATGGCTACACCTTC
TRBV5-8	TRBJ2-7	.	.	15	CASSLKARGSYEQYF	TGTGCCAGCAGCTTGAAGGCCAGGGGATCCTACGAGCAGTACTTC
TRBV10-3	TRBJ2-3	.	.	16	CAISPGQPAGGDTQYF	TGTGCCATCAGTCCGGGACAACCGGCCGGGGGGGATACGCAGTATTTT
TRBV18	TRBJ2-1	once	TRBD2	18	CASSPRRSSGGPGNEQFF	TGTGCCAGCTCACCCCGGAGGAGTTCGGGAGGGCCTGGGAATGAGCAGTTCTTC
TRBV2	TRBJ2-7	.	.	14	CASRWGRQSYEQYF	TGTGCCAGCAGGTGGGGGCGACAGAGCTACGAGCAGTACTTC
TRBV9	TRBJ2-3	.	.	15	CASSLTSERADTQYF	TGTGCCAGCAGCCTTACGTCGGAACGGGCAGATACGCAGTATTTT
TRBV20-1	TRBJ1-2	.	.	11	CSAPDSMGYTF	TGCAGTGCCCCGGACTCTATGGGCTACACCTTC
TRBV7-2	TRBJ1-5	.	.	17	CASSLATPARDNQPQHF	TGTGCCAGCAGCTTAGCGACCCCAGCTAGAGACAATCAGCCCCAGCATTTT
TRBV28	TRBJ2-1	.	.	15	CASSLGQHPYNEQFF	TGTGCCAGCAGTTTAGGGCAGCATCCCTACAATGAGCAGTTCTTC
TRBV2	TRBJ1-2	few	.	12	CASRGGAYGYTF	TGTGCCAGCAGAGGGGGGGCCTATGGCTACACCTTC
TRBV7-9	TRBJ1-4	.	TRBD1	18	CASSSKGQGVVRNEKLFF	TGTGCCAGCAGCTCCAAGGGACAGGGAGTGGTTCGTAATGAAAAACTGTTTTTT
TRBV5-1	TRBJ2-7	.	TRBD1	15	CASRIYGTERYEQYF	TGCGCCAGCAGGATTTATGGGACAGAGAGATACGAGCAGTACTTC
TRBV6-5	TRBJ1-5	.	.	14	CASSLRTGNQPQHF	TGTGCCAGCAGCCTCCGGACAGGCAATCAGCCCCAGCATTTT
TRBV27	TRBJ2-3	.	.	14	CASSQRFLTDTQYF	TGTGCCAGCAGTCAGCGGTTCCTCACAGATACGCAGTATTTT